The T cell receptor (beta chain) under discussion was sequenced for a study of blood T cells in healthy people across ages. General study results and limits: With unsorted PBMCs, a conclusive comparison of naive versus antigen-experienced cells was not possible.

V shed 4 bases and J 3 bases; nucleotides not matched to a gene: 6. CDR1 and CDR2 (germline): LGHDT, YNNKEL (reference sequence). CDR3 length equals 15 residues. Peripheral blood from each donor was collected in a volume of about 10 milliliters. Isolation recovered at least 6.5 million PBMCs from every sample. Of note for this clonotype: Its antigen is not known.

Using a J-beta primer mix together with a sample-barcoded 5' primer, a second PCR was run for 7 to 11 cycles. Sequencing of every sample gave 3 million or more CDR3-containing paired-end reads. MiXCR, run by TCRdb on the 5' RACE reads, gives a single entry per CDR3 protein. The sample gives about 800,000 distinct CDR3 sequences, roughly 64% of which show up once; about 20% is in the top ten. The TCR comes from a man aged 30-40 years in good health. Sequences were obtained from blood. The V gene is TRBV3-1, the J gene TRBJ1-5; 7 bases match TRBD1. The CDR3: CASSPTGYNNQPQHF. In nucleotides, the CDR3 is TGTGCCAGCAGCCCGACAGGGTATAACAATCAGCCCCAGCATTTT.